Each of the 17 T cell receptor beta chains below was sequenced from the same sample in a study of tumor-infiltrating lymphocytes in primary liver carcinoma. Co-extraction of RNA and DNA was performed on about 20-33 mg of unsorted bulk tissue. From about 490 ng of total RNA, TCR beta-specific cDNA was reverse-transcribed using a constant-region primer. Library construction for TCR beta comprised three nested multiplex PCR rounds performed with slightly modified ARM-PCR. Both of the initial two PCR rounds ran for about 9 cycles and employed TRBV1-TRBV30 forward primers alongside a C-beta reverse primer. MiXCR, applied by TCRdb to the multiplex PCR reads, yields one record per CDR3 protein. The repertoire includes roughly 78,000 distinct CDR3 sequences, 71% of them detected once, and approximately 13% sits in the top ten. Sequenced sample: liver tumor tissue from sampling region 4. Noted subset: tumor region T4, right-lateral pole. These receptor sequences come from a woman between 55 and 75 years old with primary liver carcinoma and hepatitis B virus infection.

Worth noting for this clonotype: The CDR3 ends on some other residue instead of the conserved phenylalanine or tryptophan, so this is likely a read error. The chain links TRBV11-3 to TRBJ2-5; D gene unclear. CDR3 length equals 12 residues. Germline V CDR1 and CDR2: SGHNT, YENEEA. V lost 4 bases and J 4 bases, leaving 7 bases between the germline ends. The CDR3 here is CASSSETETQYI. CDR3 nucleotides: TGTGCCAGCAGCTCAGAGACAGAGACCCAGTACATC.

In this sample, this clonotype turned up many times. This chain's CDR3 is CASSFPPGSQGRYGYTF. The CDR3 bases are TGTGCCAGCAGTTTCCCTCCCGGTTCCCAGGGTCGGTATGGCTACACCTTC. J is TRBJ1-2 and V is TRBV28; a weak D match, TRBD1 (5 bases). CDR1 and CDR2 from the germline V gene are MDHEN and SYDVKM. This CDR3 comprises 17 residues. Trimming removed 3 bases at V and 5 bases at J, with 22 bases between.

Points on this clonotype: A much larger clone sits a single nucleotide away, making a read error possible. The chain is built from TRBV1 and TRBJ2-2; whether TRBD2, the table's D call, matches the DNA was not checked. TRBV1 represents a pseudogene. The CDR3 spans 19 residues. The CDR3 here is CTSSQECPLGEGRDEELFF. The CDR3 DNA reads as TGCACCAGCAGCCAAGAATGCCCTTTGGGGGAGGGCCGAGACGAGGAGCTGTTTTTT.

Regarding this clonotype: Likely a read error: the CDR3 ends without its conserved phenylalanine or tryptophan. This rearrangement joins TRBV11-3 to TRBJ2-1; 8 bases match TRBD2. The CDR3 consists of 15 residues. The V gene's germline CDR1 is SGHNT and CDR2 YENEEA. This CDR3 reads CACSPRGSGNNGQFI. The CDR3 DNA follows: TGTGCCTGCAGCCCTCGGGGTAGCGGGAACAATGGGCAGTTCATC.

This clonotype was picked up one time. The CDR3 does not end in the conserved phenylalanine or tryptophan, so this is likely a read error. This chain joins TRBV4-2 and TRBJ1-1; D may be TRBD1 (5 bases). The germline gives CDR1 LGHNA, CDR2 YNFKEQ. This CDR3 spans 16 amino acids. Trimming took 10 bases from V and 4 from J, leaving 25 bases between them. CDR3 sequence: CANRPLEGRGGTEAFY. As DNA, the CDR3 is TGTGCCAACAGGCCATTGGAAGGTCGGGGGGGCACTGAAGCTTTCTAT.

For this clonotype: As the CDR3 is not closed by the conserved phenylalanine or tryptophan, this likely results from a read error. This chain joins TRBV11-3 and TRBJ2-1; possibly TRBD2 for D (5 bases). V lost 5 bases, J lost 5 bases, and 16 bases lay in between. The CDR3 has 15 amino acids. Germline assignment: CDR1 SGHNT and CDR2 YENEEA. CDR3 nucleotide sequence: TGTGCCAGCAGCCCTCGGGGTAACGGAAACAATGAGCAGTTCTTA. It codes for CASSPRGNGNNEQFL.

With respect to this clonotype: The junction departs from the called germline gene at one end, perhaps through a read error. The chain has TRBV6-5 and TRBJ2-6; D call uncertain. Germline assignment: CDR1 MNHEY and CDR2 SVGAGI. The CDR3 runs to 17 residues. As DNA, the CDR3 is TGTGTCAGCAGCCGAGACTCCCCTTTAGGTGGGGCCAACGTCCTGACTTTC. Protein sequence: CVSSRDSPLGGANVLTF.

This clonotype was picked up one time. Since a much larger clone is just one base distant, this may be a read error. The chain carries TRBV5-1 and TRBJ2-1, with 7 bases lining up with TRBD1. The CDR3 consists of 15 residues. Per germline, CDR1 SGHRS and CDR2 YFSETQ. CDR3 sequence: CASSLGDSHYNVQFF. The CDR3 bases are TGCGCCAGCAGCTTGGGGGACAGCCACTACAATGTGCAGTTCTTC.

In regard to this clonotype: This may stem from a read error, because a much larger clone lies one nucleotide away. The genes are TRBV13 and TRBJ2-2, with TRBD1 matching 8 bases. This CDR3 contains 16 residues. The germline CDR1 and CDR2 sequences are PRHDT and FYEKMQ (reference sequence). The ends lost 5 bases at V and 6 bases at J; junction bases unmatched: 11. The CDR3 DNA sequence: TGTGCCAGCAGCCGATGGACAGGGATCGACGCCGGGGAGCTGTTTTTT. Translated, it gives CASSRWTGIDAGELFF.

On this clonotype: Here the CDR3 omits its conserved ending phenylalanine or tryptophan, so a read error is the likely source. Because the CDR3's place on the DNA is in doubt, the DNA is left out and the CDR3 is given as listed by TCRdb. The chain combines TRBV6-5 with TRBJ2-3; the table's D call TRBD1 went unverified against the DNA. The length of the CDR3 is 14 amino acids, counting both ends. Germline assignment: CDR1 MNHEY and CDR2 SVGAGI. CDR3 in amino acids: CASSLGVTQDTRYL.

Details on this clonotype: Given a much more abundant clone one base away, this may be a read error. The gene calls are TRBV12-3 or TRBV12-4 and TRBJ1-2; D ambiguous. The CDR3 sequence is 12 residues long. V was cut by 7 bases and J by 5 bases, with 11 bases left in between. The CDR3 sequence: CASNRERYGYTF. In nucleotides, the CDR3 is TGTGCCAGCAACCGGGAGAGGTATGGCTACACCTTC.

About this clonotype: It is unclear where the CDR3 begins or ends on the DNA, so no DNA is shown, and the CDR3 is as TCRdb lists it. The chain joins TRBV6-5 to TRBJ2-2; TRBD1, the table's D call, lacks a check against the DNA. The CDR3 is 15 amino acids in total, end residues counted. Per germline, CDR1 MNHEY and CDR2 SVGAGI. The CDR3 loop reads CASSFGQGNTRELLF.

This clonotype was seen only a few times. A clone one base away is much larger, so this may be a read error. V usage is TRBV6-1 and J usage is TRBJ1-1, with a possible D match to TRBD1 (6 bases). The CDR3 has 15 amino acids. Germline loops: CDR1 MNHNS, CDR2 SASEGT. CDR3 region: CASSAPGARNIEAFF. CDR3 bases: TGTGCCAGCAGTGCCCCAGGGGCTAGGAACATTGAAGCTTTCTTT.

The chain employs TRBV12-3 or TRBV12-4 and TRBJ1-6; D is possibly TRBD1 (5 bases). The CDR3 loop spans 14 amino acids. Here the CDR3 reads CVTRGYPYNSPLHF. The DNA for the CDR3 is TGTGTCACTCGGGGGTATCCATATAATTCACCCCTCCACTTT.

Regarding this clonotype: The germline gene is not matched at one end of the junction; a read error may be the cause. CDR3 DNA: TGTGCCAGCAGTTGGGGCGGGACGAGGACTTACGAGCTGTACTTC. This gives the protein CASSWGGTRTYELYF. This chain connects TRBV11-1 to TRBJ2-7, with D perhaps TRBD2 (6 bases). The CDR3 extends over 15 amino acids. Per germline, CDR1 SGHAT and CDR2 FQDESV (reference sequence).

The genes are TRBV9 and TRBJ2-1, with TRBD2 identical over 7 bases. Germline CDR1 reads SGDLS; CDR2 reads YYNGEE. The CDR3 has 17 amino acids. V shed 3 bases and J 7 bases; nucleotides not matched to a gene: 16. CDR3 in amino acids: CASSETLGGLAGNEQFF. Here the CDR3 DNA reads TGTGCCAGCAGCGAGACCCTCGGGGGATTAGCGGGTAATGAGCAGTTCTTC.

This chain links TRBV28 with TRBJ2-7, with TRBD2 matching over 7 bases. This CDR3 spans 16 amino acids. The V gene end was trimmed by 7 bases and the J gene end by 4 bases; junction bases not matched to a gene: 16. Germline lookup yields CDR1 MDHEN and CDR2 SYDVKM. CDR3 loop: CASIAGGVGDIYEQYF. CDR3 coding DNA: TGTGCCAGCATTGCTGGGGGGGTGGGAGATATATACGAGCAGTACTTC.